Listed below are T cell receptor beta chains from one sample, sequenced in a study of cytomegalovirus exposure and HLA in healthy donors. Sequencing was performed with immunoSEQ multiplex PCR; in TCRdb, only in-frame clones are kept and a portion is missing. The top ten hold less than 2% of the sample, which has 160,000 or so clones, over 80% seen once. Input material: PBMCs. The source is a woman under 30 in good health and CMV-seronegative. The CDR3 runs from the conserved cysteine through the conserved F or W. A D gene is named only where the DNA matches it firmly.

v_call: TRBV11-3
d_call: NA
cdr3_aa: CASSHTRTDTQYF

v_call: TRBV5-1
d_call: NA
cdr3_aa: CASSRGDMNTEAFF

v_call: TRBV10-3
d_call: NA
cdr3_aa: CAISESYRSNYGYTF

v_call: TRBV10-2
d_call: TRBD2
cdr3_aa: CASISGGSTDTQYF

v_call: TRBV7-9
d_call: TRBD1
cdr3_aa: CASSLGATGGSDTQYF

v_call: TRBV28
d_call: TRBD1
cdr3_aa: CASRGTGASYEQYF

v_call: TRBV5-6
d_call: NA
cdr3_aa: CASSGRQVREQYF

v_call: TRBV28
d_call: TRBD1
cdr3_aa: CASRLGTANTEAFF

v_call: TRBV2
d_call: TRBD2
cdr3_aa: CASRQGLASNYEQYF

v_call: TRBV19
d_call: NA
cdr3_aa: CASNQIYNSPLHF

v_call: TRBV11-2
d_call: TRBD1
cdr3_aa: CASSLGRGLRETQYF

v_call: TRBV11-2
d_call: NA
cdr3_aa: CASSLGWRVSGANVLTF

v_call: TRBV30
d_call: NA
cdr3_aa: CAWSWRGRGEQYF

v_call: TRBV2
d_call: TRBD1
cdr3_aa: CASSEFPLTGSSYNSPLHF

v_call: TRBV2
d_call: TRBD1
cdr3_aa: CASSEARNAGTGLNQPQHF

v_call: TRBV6-1
d_call: TRBD2
cdr3_aa: CASSEALGGAYNEQFF